This entry features one T cell receptor beta chain sequence. These data are taken from a study of control samples from healthy donors and cancer patients. Data came from immunoSEQ multiplex PCR; TCRdb stores just in-frame clones and leaves some out. This table has 90,000 to 150,000 clones, approximately 87% appearing once. Trimming at V came to 4 bases and at J to 10 bases, leaving 5 bases not matched to a gene. Looked up from germline, CDR1 is MNHEY and CDR2 is SVGEGT. CDR3 length: 14 residues. V usage is TRBV6-2 or TRBV6-3 and J usage is TRBJ1-6, with TRBD1 matching 9 bases. The sequencing input was blood. The clonotype comes from a man in his thirties or forties in good health. In nucleotides, the CDR3 is TGTGCCAGCAGTTTACGACAGGGGGTGTCACCCCTCCACTTT. This sequence encodes CASSLRQGVSPLHF.